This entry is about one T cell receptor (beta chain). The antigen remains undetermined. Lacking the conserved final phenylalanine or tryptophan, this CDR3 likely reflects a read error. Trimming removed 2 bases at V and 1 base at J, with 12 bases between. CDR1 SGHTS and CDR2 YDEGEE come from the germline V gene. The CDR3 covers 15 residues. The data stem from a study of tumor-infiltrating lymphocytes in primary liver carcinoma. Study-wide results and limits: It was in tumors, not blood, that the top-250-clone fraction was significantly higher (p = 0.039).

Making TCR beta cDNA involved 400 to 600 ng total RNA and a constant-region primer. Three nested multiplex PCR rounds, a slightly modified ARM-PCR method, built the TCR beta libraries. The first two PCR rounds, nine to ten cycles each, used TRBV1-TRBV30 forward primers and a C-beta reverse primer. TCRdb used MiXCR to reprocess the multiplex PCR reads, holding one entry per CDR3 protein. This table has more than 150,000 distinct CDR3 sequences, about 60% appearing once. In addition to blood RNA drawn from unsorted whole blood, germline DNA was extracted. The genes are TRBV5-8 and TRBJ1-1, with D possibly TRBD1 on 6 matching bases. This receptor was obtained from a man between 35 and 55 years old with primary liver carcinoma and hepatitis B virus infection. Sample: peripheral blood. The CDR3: CASSFHATGNTEAFY. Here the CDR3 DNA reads TGTGCCAGCAGCTTCCATGCGACAGGGAACACTGAAGCTTTCTAT.